Below, 9 T cell receptor beta chains from the same sample are listed, as sequenced in a study of shared clonotypes between healthy human individuals. Clones were sequenced by immunoSEQ multiplex PCR, and TCRdb holds only the in-frame ones, with some missing. The sample carries around 2.1 million clones, approximately 96% recorded once. Sequenced sample: naive CD4+ T cells sorted from blood. Subset in this sample: CD45RA+ positively selected. Receptors originate from a man younger than 35 in good health.

The chain employs TRBV6-1 and TRBJ2-7, with D perhaps given as TRBD1 or TRBD2 (5 bases each). Trimming shortened V by 4 bases and J by 1 base, and 14 bases separated the two germline ends. This CDR3 has 15 residues. The germline V gene has CDR1 MNHNS and CDR2 SASEGT. The CDR3 bases are TGTGCCAGCAGTGTCCCGGCAGGGACGTCCTACGAGCAGTACTTC. This codes for CASSVPAGTSYEQYF.

In the case of this clone: The same CDR3 arises from other DNA sequences in this sample as well. The chain couples TRBV6-5 to TRBJ2-1; the D gene is possibly TRBD2 (5 bases). The CDR3 has 12 amino acids. Deletions cut 0 bases from V and 9 bases from J, with 6 bases between. From germline, CDR1 is MNHEY and CDR2 SVGAGI. The CDR3 protein is CASSYSLGEQFF. CDR3 bases: TGTGCCAGCAGTTACTCACTAGGTGAGCAGTTCTTC.

This sequence joins TRBV27 and TRBJ1-6; no clear D. Trimming stripped 6 bases from V and 5 bases from J, with 17 bases between. Germline V lookup: CDR1 MNHEY, CDR2 SMNVEV (reference sequence). This CDR3 contains 16 residues. CDR3 sequence reads: CASSFLDVRNNSPLHF. CDR3 coding DNA: TGTGCCAGCAGCTTCCTGGACGTGCGGAATAATTCACCCCTCCACTTT.

The rearrangement joins TRBV4-1 to TRBJ2-7; TRBD2 might be the D (6 bases). Germline V gene lookup returns CDR1 MGHRA and CDR2 YSYEKL. Trimming removed 0 bases from V and 4 bases from J, with 13 bases in between. The CDR3 runs to 15 residues. This chain's CDR3 is CASSQEGREGYEQYF. In DNA, the CDR3 is TGCGCCAGCAGCCAAGAAGGGCGGGAAGGATACGAGCAGTACTTC.

The rearrangement uses TRBV28 and TRBJ2-1; no reliable D call. Trimming took 4 bases from V and 0 from J, leaving 10 bases between them. There are 15 residues in the CDR3. From germline, CDR1 is MDHEN and CDR2 SYDVKM. CDR3 protein: CASSSHFSSYNEQFF. The CDR3 DNA reads as TGTGCCAGCAGTTCGCATTTCAGCTCCTACAATGAGCAGTTCTTC.

The rearrangement links TRBV11-2 to TRBJ2-5, with D possibly being TRBD2 (5 bases). In germline, CDR1 is SGHAT, CDR2 FQNNGV. This CDR3 region has 14 residues. Between the trimmed V and J ends, which lost 1 base and 4 bases, there was a span of 10 bases. CDR3 amino acids: CASSLGFAGETQYF. DNA of the CDR3: TGTGCCAGCAGCTTAGGGTTTGCGGGAGAGACCCAGTACTTC. The full variable domain, rest sourced from reference TRBV11-2 and TRBJ2-5, is EAGVAQSPRYKIIEKRQSVAFWCNPISGHATLYWYQQILGQGPKLLIQFQNNGVVDDSQLPKDRFSAERLKGVDSTLKIQPAKLEDSAVYLCASSLGFAGETQYFGPGTRLLVL.

The gene calls are TRBV4-3 and TRBJ2-1; D remains ambiguous. The CDR3 has 21 amino acids. The germline V gene has CDR1 LGHNA and CDR2 YSLEER. V gave up 0 bases and J gave up 6 bases, with 30 bases separating them. CDR3 DNA: TGCGCCAGCAGCCAAGATCCCCATTATCCGCCCGGACGACAACGACCCAATGAGCAGTTCTTC. Amino acids: CASSQDPHYPPGRQRPNEQFF.

The chain combines TRBV6-6 with TRBJ2-1, with no clear D. Germline V gene lookup returns CDR1 MNHNY and CDR2 SVGAGI (reference sequence). The length of the CDR3 is 13 residues. Trimming removed 10 bases from V and 0 bases from J, with 10 bases in between. This chain's CDR3 is CATYFSSYNEQFF. Here the CDR3 DNA reads TGTGCCACTTATTTTAGCTCCTACAATGAGCAGTTCTTC.

As to this clone: The same CDR3 also results from other DNA sequences found in this sample. V is TRBV18 and J is TRBJ1-1; D gene uncertain. The germline CDR1 and CDR2 sequences are KGHSH and LQKENI. The CDR3 runs to 13 residues. V dropped 6 bases and J dropped 1 base, with 9 bases sitting between them. CDR3 sequence reads: CASSPPGNTEAFF. The CDR3 bases are TGTGCCAGCTCCCCCCCGGGGAACACTGAAGCTTTCTTT.